This T cell receptor (beta chain) came from a study of T cell changes during pregnancy in multiple sclerosis. The assay was immunoSEQ multiplex PCR, and TCRdb's table has in-frame clones only and misses some. The sample contains 60,000 to 90,000 clones, roughly nine tenths of which appear only once. Germline-derived CDR1 and CDR2 are MDHEN and SYDVKM. V trimming: 7 bases; J trimming: 2 bases; junction bases outside the gene matches: 4. The CDR3 totals 13 residues. This chain joins TRBV28 and TRBJ1-1; 7 nucleotides align to TRBD1. The clonotype originates from a female donor in good health, enrolled as a control in a pregnancy study. The specimen was peripheral blood, collected in the first trimester of pregnancy. CDR3 sequence: CASTRQGNTEAFF. The CDR3 DNA follows: TGTGCCAGCACTCGACAGGGAAACACTGAAGCTTTCTTT.